The 21 T cell receptor beta chains below come from one sample, sequenced in a study of tumor and adjacent non-tumor tissue in lung cancer. No cell sorting was done before RNA was extracted from the tissue. This non-tumor lung sample came from over 3 cm beyond the tumor edge. TCRbeta libraries were built with three rounds of nested PCR, modified from ARM-PCR. TCRdb analysed the multiplex PCR reads with MiXCR anew, one entry per CDR3 protein. The sample has 60,000 to 70,000 distinct CDR3 sequences, approximately 73% seen once. Sequenced input: distant non-tumor lung tissue. The receptor source for this set is a man aged 55 to 70 with non-small cell lung cancer.

As for this clonotype: The conserved final phenylalanine or tryptophan is absent from the CDR3, which likely points to a read error. This chain links TRBV12-3 or TRBV12-4 with TRBJ1-2, with D possibly TRBD1 on 6 matching bases. The CDR3 is 15 amino acids. The chain's CDR3 is CASDMGAFTNYGYTV. In DNA form, the CDR3 reads TGTGCCTCCGATATGGGGGCCTTTACTAATTATGGCTACACCGTC.

This clonotype was detected once. The chain carries TRBV21-1 and TRBJ2-2; the tabulated D call, TRBD1, remains unverified against the DNA. TRBV21-1 has pseudogene status. The CDR3 consists of 19 residues. Written as DNA, the CDR3 is TGTGCCAGCGACTCTCAGGGGGTATATGACCCTACCTACACCGGGGAGCTGTTTTTT. Its protein product is CASDSQGVYDPTYTGELFF.

This clonotype was counted many times. The chain carries TRBV4-1 and TRBJ2-7; tentative D call: TRBD1 (5 bases). The CDR3 covers 15 residues. Looked up from germline, CDR1 is MGHRA and CDR2 is YSYEKL. Trimming took 4 bases from V and 3 from J, leaving 16 bases between them. CDR3 sequence: CASSLLSDSGYEQYF. The DNA for the CDR3 is TGCGCCAGCAGCCTCCTTAGTGACAGTGGCTACGAGCAGTACTTC.

Notes on this clonotype: A much larger clone differs from this one at a single base, so this may be a read error. This chain links TRBV20-1 with TRBJ1-5; weak D call: TRBD1 (5 bases). CDR1 and CDR2 from the germline V gene are DFQATT and SNEGSKA (reference sequence). The CDR3 runs 15 residues. Trimming removed 5 bases from V and 5 bases from J, with 19 bases in between. CDR3 in amino acids: CSAPRTWAEDQPQHF. In DNA form, the CDR3 reads TGCAGTGCTCCCAGGACATGGGCTGAGGATCAGCCCCAGCATTTT.

To note about this clonotype: In this CDR3 the conserved last residue, phenylalanine or tryptophan, is missing, so a read error is likely. The chain links TRBV27 to TRBJ1-1; D call uncertain. The CDR3 is made up of 13 amino acids. Germline values: CDR1 MNHEY, CDR2 SMNVEV (reference sequence). Trimming shortened V by 3 bases and J by 7 bases, and 12 bases separated the two germline ends. CDR3 DNA: TGTGCCAGCAGTTTTGGAACCGTGGATGAAGCTTTCATC. This gives the protein CASSFGTVDEAFI.

For this clonotype: Sequence at one end of the junction differs from germline and may be a read error. The V gene is TRBV20-1, the J gene TRBJ1-1; 9 positions agree with TRBD1. CDR1 is DFQATT, CDR2 SNEGSKA, per germline (reference sequence). This CDR3 comprises 12 residues. Here the CDR3 reads CSVRDRDTEVFF. The CDR3 nucleotides are TGCAGTGTCCGGGACAGGGACACTGAAGTTTTCTTT.

Turning to this clonotype: Since the CDR3 does not end with the conserved phenylalanine or tryptophan, this likely comes from a read error. V is TRBV29-1 and J is TRBJ2-1; TRBD2 might be the D (5 bases). Germline V lookup: CDR1 SQVTM, CDR2 ANQGSEA. This CDR3 is built from 11 residues. DNA of the CDR3: TGCAGTGTTGAAGACACGGGGGAGCAGTTCTTG. It is translated as CSVEDTGEQFL.

For this clonotype: The junction and the germline gene differ at one end; a read error may be behind it. The chain couples TRBV4-1 to TRBJ2-1; D unclear. The CDR3 is made up of 14 amino acids. The germline V gene encodes CDR1 MGHRA and CDR2 YSYEKL. The CDR3 loop is CTSSQERNYSEQFF. In nucleotides, the CDR3 is TGCACCAGCAGCCAGGAACGCAACTACAGTGAGCAGTTCTTC.

For this clonotype: This CDR3 fails to terminate in the conserved phenylalanine or tryptophan, so it likely reflects a read error. The chain is built from TRBV6-5 and TRBJ2-1; weak D call: TRBD2 (6 bases). Germline loops: CDR1 MNHEY, CDR2 SVGAGI. With 7 bases removed from V and 6 bases from J, the gap between germline ends came to 10 bases. The CDR3 is made up of 12 amino acids. This CDR3 is CASNQGLNEQFS. In DNA, the CDR3 is TGTGCCAGCAATCAGGGACTCAATGAGCAGTTCTCC.

V and J are TRBV2 and TRBJ2-3; TRBD2 matches 14 bases. There are 17 residues in the CDR3. The germline V gene has CDR1 SNHLY and CDR2 FYNNEI. V lost 2 bases, J lost 4 bases, and 5 bases stayed unmatched. The DNA of the CDR3 is TGTGCCAGCAGTGAACGAGGGACTAGCGGGAGTTCAGATACGCAGTATTTT. Translation: CASSERGTSGSSDTQYF. The full variable domain, rest sourced from reference TRBV2 and TRBJ2-3, is EPEVTQTPSHQVTQMGQEVILRCVPISNHLYFYWYRQILGQKVEFLVSFYNNEISEKSEIFDDQFSVERPDGSNFTLKIRSTKLEDSAMYFCASSERGTSGSSDTQYFGPGTRLTVL.

This chain uses TRBV29-1 with TRBJ2-7; possible D gene TRBD1, 5 bases. This CDR3 region has 14 residues. With 4 bases removed from V and 3 bases from J, the gap between germline ends came to 16 bases. Germline V gene sequence: CDR1 SQVTM, CDR2 ANQGSEA. Here the CDR3 reads CSVVSRDRVYEQYF. CDR3 DNA: TGCAGCGTTGTTAGCAGGGATAGGGTCTACGAGCAGTACTTC.

A remark on this clonotype: This sequence may be a read error, since a much larger clone differs from it by one base. The conserved phenylalanine or tryptophan is not found at the CDR3 terminus, so this likely reflects a read error. The gene calls are TRBV30 and TRBJ2-1; tentative D call: TRBD1 (5 bases). The CDR3 runs to 13 residues. CDR1 is GTSNPN, CDR2 SVGIG, per germline (reference sequence). Trimming pared 0 bases from V and 7 bases from J, leaving 10 bases between. CDR3 in DNA: TGTGCCTGGAGTGTAGTCCAGGGAAATGAGCAGTTCCTC. Translating gives CAWSVVQGNEQFL.

This clonotype was seen only a few times. The chain links TRBV5-1 to TRBJ2-5; maybe TRBD1 (6 bases). This CDR3 has 16 residues. V was shortened by 0 bases and J by 13 bases, with 25 bases between the two germline ends. Germline V gene data show CDR1 as SGHRS and CDR2 as YFSETQ. The CDR3 sequence is CASSLGPAGDQEALYF. CDR3 bases: TGCGCCAGCAGCTTGGGACCGGCAGGGGACCAAGAGGCCCTGTACTTC.

This clonotype was seen a single time. V usage is TRBV28 and J usage is TRBJ2-7; D gene unclear. In germline, CDR1 is MDHEN, CDR2 SYDVKM. V lost 8 bases and J 4 bases, leaving 9 bases between the germline ends. The length of the CDR3 is 11 residues. CDR3 DNA sequence: TGTGCCAGCGGCCGTGTGTACGAGCAGTACTTC. Its protein product is CASGRVYEQYF.

In this sample, this clonotype turned up a few times. Possible read error: a much larger clone is one base away. The chain combines TRBV7-9 with TRBJ1-2; D possibly corresponds to TRBD1 (6 bases). This CDR3 has 15 residues. Between the trimmed V and J ends, which lost 4 bases and 5 bases, there was a span of 17 bases. CDR1 is SEHNR, CDR2 FQNEAQ, per germline (reference sequence). CDR3 nucleotide sequence: TGTGCCAGCAGCTCGGACAGCTCCACGGGATATGGCTACACCTTC. It codes for CASSSDSSTGYGYTF.

This clonotype was seen once. V is TRBV6-2 or TRBV6-3 and J is TRBJ2-7; D may be TRBD1 or TRBD2 (5 bases each). There are 15 residues in the CDR3. Looked up from germline, CDR1 is MNHEY and CDR2 is SVGEGT. V was cut by 8 bases and J by 4 bases, with 21 bases left in between. CDR3 protein: CASGARLGRQYEQYF. The DNA of the CDR3 is TGTGCCAGCGGTGCCCGATTAGGGAGACAGTACGAGCAGTACTTC.

The chain combines TRBV28 with TRBJ1-5, with TRBD1 matching over 9 bases. Germline-derived CDR1 and CDR2 are MDHEN and SYDVKM. The CDR3 is 14 amino acids. V shed 8 bases, J shed 8 bases, and the junction held 10 bases outside the gene matches. CDR3 bases: TGTGCCAGCGTAGGGACAGGGAGGAATAAGCCCCAGCATTTT. Its protein product is CASVGTGRNKPQHF.

The V gene is TRBV29-1, the J gene TRBJ2-1; 14 bases fit TRBD2. V shed 8 bases and J 0 bases; nucleotides not matched to a gene: 15. Germline values: CDR1 SQVTM, CDR2 ANQGSEA. The CDR3 is 19 amino acids. CDR3: CSLGDPGTSGGSSYNEQFF. The CDR3, as DNA: TGCAGCCTTGGAGACCCCGGGACTAGCGGGGGTAGCTCCTACAATGAGCAGTTCTTC.

Concerning this clonotype: One junction end disagrees with the germline gene, perhaps due to a read error. V is TRBV4-1 and J is TRBJ2-1, with TRBD2 matching over 8 bases. Germline V gene sequence: CDR1 MGHRA, CDR2 YSYEKL. The CDR3 loop spans 15 amino acids. CDR3 coding DNA: TGTGCCAGCAGCATCCCTAGCGGGTCCTACAATGAGCAGTTCTTC. This translates into CASSIPSGSYNEQFF.

With regard to this clonotype: Sequence at one end of the junction differs from germline and may be a read error. This chain joins TRBV28 and TRBJ2-3, with TRBD2 identical over 7 bases. The CDR3 runs to 14 residues. Germline assignment: CDR1 MDHEN and CDR2 SYDVKM. The CDR3 spells CASRTGGFTDTQYF. CDR3 nucleotide sequence: TGTGCCAGTCGAACGGGAGGTTTCACAGATACACAGTATTTT.

Worth noting for this clonotype: This could be a read error, since a much larger clone is one nucleotide away. The chain uses TRBV24-1 and TRBJ1-5; a possible D gene is TRBD1 (6 bases). V shed 3 bases and J shed 10 bases, with 12 bases lying between them. There are 13 residues in the CDR3. Germline V lookup: CDR1 KGHDR, CDR2 SFDVKD. CDR3 nucleotide sequence: TGTGCCACCAGTGATAGGGGGATTCATCCCCAGCATTTT. This gives the protein CATSDRGIHPQHF.